Detailed here is one T cell receptor (beta chain). The antigen is not known. UMIs and sample barcodes were carried by the TCR alpha and TCR beta cDNA libraries that 5'RACE produced using constant-segment primers. TCRdb re-analysed the 5' RACE reads in MiXCR, keeping a single row per CDR3 protein. Of under 250,000 distinct CDR3 sequences in the sample, 15% were seen once. This sample is part of a study of T-cell memory formation after mild COVID-19. The V and J ends lost 1 base and 6 bases respectively, with 4 bases between them. CDR1 and CDR2 (germline): MGHRA, YSYEKL. The CDR3 covers 12 residues. Study findings and constraints: Of the contracting clones, CD4+ ones lay mainly in CM and EM, and CD8+ ones in EMRA. Pre-infection memory carried some responding clones, suggesting that cross-reactive memory joined. Whereas later expanders leaned CD4+, clones contracting day 15 to 85 showed a balanced CD4/CD8 makeup.

The source is an adult woman who had mild COVID-19 (a few samples of this study predate the infection). Cell type and time point are not known. Sequencing was carried out using PBMCs or a T cell subset sorted from them (not recorded which). J is TRBJ1-5 and V is TRBV4-1, with D unclear. The CDR3 nucleotides are TGCGCCAGCAGCCAAGTGGTTCAGCCCCAGCATTTT. Its translation is CASSQVVQPQHF.